A single sample gave rise to the 9 T cell receptor beta chains below, sequenced in a study of vaccination and CD4 T cells after COVID-19. Treatment of the sample: approximately 9-day PBMC culture with coronavirus spike peptide pools or control peptides (ViraFEST assay). An Oncomine TCR Beta short-read assay was used to sequence the DNA from cultured CD4+ T cells. TCRdb re-called the PCR reads with MiXCR, one entry per CDR3 protein. The table shows 10,000 or so distinct CDR3 sequences, with 61% occurring only once. No cognate antigen is known for these TCRs. Sequencing was done on a sample of CD4+ T cells from blood, cultured in vitro. Source of these receptors: a human donor who had recovered from COVID-19.

This chain connects TRBV28 to TRBJ1-6; D ambiguous. Germline CDR1 is MDHEN and CDR2 is SYDVKM. This CDR3 has 12 residues. V was clipped by 10 bases and J by 8 bases, with 12 bases between them. The CDR3 DNA reads as TGTGCCACGGCGACTCAATATTCACCCCTCCACTTT. This sequence encodes CATATQYSPLHF.

V gene TRBV30 combines with J gene TRBJ2-2, with TRBD2 as a possible D gene (5 bases). The CDR3 is 14 residues long. V was clipped by 3 bases and J by 6 bases, with 14 bases between them. Germline assignment: CDR1 GTSNPN and CDR2 SVGIG (reference sequence). The CDR3 here is CAWSLLGRAGELFF. The CDR3 bases are TGTGCCTGGAGCCTACTAGGGCGGGCCGGGGAGCTGTTTTTT.

The CDR3 DNA sequence: TGTGCCAGCAGTTTGGGGCGGGGGGCCCGACAAGAGACCCAGTACTTC. Protein: CASSLGRGARQETQYF. The V call is TRBV28, the J call TRBJ2-5; 8 nucleotides align to TRBD2. Per germline, CDR1 MDHEN and CDR2 SYDVKM. The CDR3 totals 16 residues. The V segment lost 3 bases and the J segment 2 bases; nucleotides outside the gene matches: 8.

This chain uses TRBV6-5 with TRBJ2-7; 7 bases align to TRBD1. Losses at the gene ends were 0 bases for V and 3 bases for J; bases not matched to a gene: 8. Per the germline V gene, CDR1 is MNHEY and CDR2 is SVGAGI. The CDR3 covers 16 residues. The CDR3 spells CASSYSSGTVFYEQYF. The CDR3 coding sequence is TGTGCCAGCAGTTACTCTTCGGGGACAGTTTTCTACGAGCAGTACTTC.

V and J are TRBV7-9 and TRBJ1-6, with 8 bases identical to TRBD1. This CDR3 is 16 amino acids long. The trim removed 4 bases at V and 7 bases at J, leaving 9 bases unmatched. The germline V gene encodes CDR1 SEHNR and CDR2 FQNEAQ (reference sequence). Written as DNA, the CDR3 is TGTGCCAGCAGCTCGCCGCCGGGACAGGAGAATTCACCCCTCCACTTT. It translates to CASSSPPGQENSPLHF.

This sequence joins TRBV23-1 and TRBJ2-3; possibly TRBD1 for D (7 bases). TRBV23-1 is an open reading frame whose function is uncertain. V lost 0 bases, J lost 1 base, and 20 bases lay in between. The CDR3 runs to 19 residues. The DNA for the CDR3 is TGCGCCAGCAGTCAATCGTTCGGCAGGGGGGCGCGGGGCACAGATACGCAGTATTTT. Its protein product is CASSQSFGRGARGTDTQYF.

The CDR3 loop is CASSQVGVGTEAFF. The CDR3 DNA reads TGTGCCAGCAGCCAAGTGGGCGTTGGAACTGAAGCTTTCTTT. The V and J genes are TRBV3-1 and TRBJ1-1; D unclear. This CDR3 spans 14 amino acids. V lost 1 base, J lost 5 bases, and 11 bases lay in between. Germline V gives CDR1 LGHDT, CDR2 YNNKEL (reference sequence).

The chain has TRBV7-9 and TRBJ2-5; 8 nucleotides line up with TRBD1. Unmatched junction bases numbered 3, after V lost 1 base and J lost 5 bases. Germline CDR1 and CDR2: SEHNR and FQNEAQ (reference sequence). The CDR3 consists of 14 residues. The CDR3 DNA follows: TGTGCCAGCAGCTTAGAGACAGGGGAGGAGACCCAGTACTTC. This codes for CASSLETGEETQYF.

The chain is built from TRBV20-1 and TRBJ1-1, with 7 bases that match TRBD1. CDR1 and CDR2 from the germline V gene are DFQATT and SNEGSKA (reference sequence). V lost 5 bases to trimming and J lost 4 bases; unmatched junction nucleotides: 10. There are 14 residues in the CDR3. Here the CDR3 reads CSARSGTDSTEAFF. The CDR3 region has the DNA TGCAGTGCTCGGTCGGGGACAGACTCCACTGAAGCTTTCTTT.